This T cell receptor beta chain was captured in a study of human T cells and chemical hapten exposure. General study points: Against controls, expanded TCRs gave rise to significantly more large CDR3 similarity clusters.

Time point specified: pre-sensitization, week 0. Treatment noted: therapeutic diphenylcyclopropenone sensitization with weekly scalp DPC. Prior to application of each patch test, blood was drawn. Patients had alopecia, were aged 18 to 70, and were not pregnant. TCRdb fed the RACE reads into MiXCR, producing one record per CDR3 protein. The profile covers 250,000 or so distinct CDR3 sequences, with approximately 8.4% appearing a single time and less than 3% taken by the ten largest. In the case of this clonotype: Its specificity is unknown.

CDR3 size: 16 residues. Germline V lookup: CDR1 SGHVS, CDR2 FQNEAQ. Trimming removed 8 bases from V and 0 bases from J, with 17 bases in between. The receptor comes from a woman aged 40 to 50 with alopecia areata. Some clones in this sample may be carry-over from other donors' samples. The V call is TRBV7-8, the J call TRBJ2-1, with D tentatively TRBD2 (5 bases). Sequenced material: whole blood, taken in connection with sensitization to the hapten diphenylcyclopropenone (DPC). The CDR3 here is CASYSTRGTSYNEQFF. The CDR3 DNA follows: TGTGCCAGCTACTCCACCCGGGGTACCTCCTACAATGAGCAGTTCTTC.